This T cell receptor (beta chain) was captured in a study of Ad26.COV2.S vaccination and SARS-CoV-2 variants (dated by TCRdb to 2020 to 2023). Regarding the research as a whole: Donors in the vaccine arm were drawn from COV1001, a phase I-IIa trial of Ad26.COV2.S in healthy adults that was multicentre, randomized, double-blind and placebo-controlled. Throughout the experiments and outcome assessment, investigators stayed blinded to trial group allocation. Participants in the trial were split at random into five groups of five each, receiving low-dose or high-dose Ad26.COV2.S once or twice, or else placebo on both occasions. Ad26.COV2.S was given intramuscularly at 5x10^10 or 1x10^11 viral particles, as a single shot or as two shots 56 days apart. A total of approximately 32 samples were included in the TCR-sequenced set, comprising around 19 Ad26.COV2.S vaccine recipients, 5 placebo recipients and 8 SARS-CoV-2 convalescent individuals. The specificity and breadth of SARS-CoV-2-reactive T cell receptors after Ad26.COV2.S vaccination were assessed by TCRbeta repertoire sequencing.

Remarks on this clone: This clone's antigen is unknown. No much larger clone is present one base from it, and per-base qualities are unavailable.

The treatment or condition label, as the study defines it: about 20 received Ad26.COV2.S at low or high dose, single or two shots; roughly five received placebo; per-sample allocation not given. For vaccine and placebo recipients, the sequenced repertoires came from samples collected on day 63 after the first injection. Cohort 1b enrolled about two dozen adults aged 18-55 years at a single site in Boston, USA, between 29 July and 7 August 2020. Ad26.COV2.S consisted of a replication-incompetent adenovirus type 26 vector by which a prefusion-stabilized SARS-CoV-2 spike protein from the original Wuhan strain was expressed. The immunoSEQ Assay was used to sequence TCRbeta CDR3 regions. After extraction, genomic DNA underwent amplification by bias-controlled multiplex PCR, followed by high-throughput sequencing. The paper's data handling went like this. To quantify the absolute abundance of every unique TCRbeta CDR3 region, sequences were collapsed and filtered. T cell fraction was estimated by normalizing TCRbeta template counts to usable DNA, with usable DNA measured through amplification of reference genes found in all nucleated cells. Repertoire TCRs were annotated as SARS-CoV-2-specific when V gene, CDR3 amino acid sequence and J gene were exactly matched to a known reactive TCR set. The reference SARS-CoV-2 TCR set was obtained from MIRA and was filtered for enrichment in COVID-19-positive ImmuneCODE repertoires, whereby public or cross-reactive TCRs were removed. Based on the MIRA antigens, annotated TCRs were further analysed at the level of specific ORF or position within ORF. Breadth was defined as annotated unique rearrangements over total unique productive rearrangements; depth was the summed frequency of those rearrangements. Two-sided Wilcoxon rank-sum tests were used to compare TCR breadth between groups. In TCRdb, the immuneACCESS table is reduced to in-frame sequences with V and J assigned. These tables do not hold every clone; where another copy was compared, an unresolved V gene accounts for under half, and the others remain unexplained. D and trimming were read from the DNA, whereas the V and J calls and clone size are those reported in that table. Here the sample has approximately 360,000 clones; under 90% occur a single time. The top ten constitute approximately 7% of the sample.

Paper-wide results and their limitations: After vaccination, spike-specific CD8+ and CD4+ T cell responses were reported to show substantial breadth. The authors noted that the TCR breadth and depth analyses may have underestimated total T cell responses. Spike-specific TCR breadth was higher in Ad26.COV2.S recipients than in placebo recipients (P = 0.0014). Comparable non-spike TCR breadth was observed between vaccine and placebo recipients, consistent with only spike being contained in the vaccine. Comparing responses between vaccine doses or regimens was not something the study was powered to do.

The CDR3 covers 13 residues, taking in both the cysteine and the phenylalanine. Only the CDR3 region is kept as DNA, spanning 39 bases read in frame from base 1. CDR1 is given as MNHEY and CDR2 as SVGEGT, both from the germline V gene. V was cut back by 5 bases and J by 5 bases, leaving a gap of 10 bases between them. This TCR was recovered from a person between 18 and 60 years old who received the Ad26.COV2.S COVID-19 vaccine or a placebo. This receptor chain uses TRBV6-2 or TRBV6-3 and TRBJ2-1; the D call could be TRBD1 or TRBD2, with each sharing 5 bases. The specimen was peripheral blood, collected in a trial of Ad26.COV2.S vaccine versus placebo. The bases are TGTGCCAGCAGTCGGGACCCACACAATGAGCAGTTCTTC. It specifies CASSRDPHNEQFF.